This TCR beta chain appears in the sequencing data of a study of early T cells in non-severe SARS-CoV-2 infection. With 1 base clipped from V and 9 bases from J, the junction kept 5 bases outside the gene matches. The CDR3 runs to 15 residues. In germline, CDR1 is SGHTA, CDR2 FQGNSA. Individual cDNA molecules received unique molecular identifiers. TCRdb itself ran the 5' RACE reads through MiXCR, one entry per CDR3 protein. The repertoire holds about 55,000 distinct CDR3 sequences, with about 13% as singletons. Study observations and caveats: Lookups in VDJdb leaned toward anti-spike CD8 responses and missed private and CD4 specificities.

A remark on this clonotype: As yet, its antigen is unknown.

This specimen was whole blood, taken at baseline. The chain combines TRBV7-2 with TRBJ1-6, with 8 bases identical to TRBD1. This clonotype was sampled from an adult who was a healthcare worker with PCR-confirmed SARS-CoV-2 infection or an uninfected control (not recorded which). As DNA, the CDR3 is TGTGCCAGCAGCTTAGATCAGGGGGCTAGTTCACCCCTCCACTTT. Translation gives CASSLDQGASSPLHF.